Listed below are T cell receptor beta chains from one sample, sequenced in a study of cytomegalovirus exposure and HLA in healthy donors. Repertoires were generated with immunoSEQ multiplex PCR, while TCRdb's copy carries only in-frame clones and drops some. The profile covers 90,000 to 120,000 clones, with roughly 80% appearing a single time and approximately 1.7% taken by the ten largest. Sequenced sample: PBMCs. The source of these receptors is a woman aged 40 to 50 in good health and CMV-seronegative. Both conserved end residues are part of each CDR3. Fields, in order: D gene, V gene, clone size, J gene, CDR3 protein, CDR3 DNA. D genes are given only for firm matches. Expanded clones are given a class, and other clones once, few, many or no size at all.

d_gene: .
v_gene: TRBV6-4
abundance: once
j_gene: TRBJ2-7
CDR3aa: CASSEGTCGTYSYEQYF
CDR3nt: TGTGCCAGCAGTGAGGGTACTTGCGGGACCTACTCCTACGAGCAGTACTTC

d_gene: TRBD1
v_gene: TRBV6-4
abundance: few
j_gene: TRBJ1-2
CDR3aa: CASSLTGGPYDGYTF
CDR3nt: TGTGCCAGCAGTTTGACAGGGGGTCCCTATGATGGCTACACCTTC

d_gene: .
v_gene: TRBV7-2
abundance: .
j_gene: TRBJ2-7
CDR3aa: CASSQDHSTSTYEQYF
CDR3nt: TGTGCCAGCAGCCAAGACCACAGCACGAGTACCTACGAGCAATACTTC

d_gene: .
v_gene: TRBV9
abundance: .
j_gene: TRBJ2-2
CDR3aa: CASSVGGRGTGELFF
CDR3nt: TGTGCCAGCAGCGTAGGAGGGAGAGGCACCGGGGAGCTGTTTTTT

d_gene: .
v_gene: TRBV18
abundance: .
j_gene: TRBJ2-3
CDR3aa: CASSPRVRSASTDTQYF
CDR3nt: TGTGCCAGCTCACCACGGGTAAGAAGCGCGAGCACAGATACGCAGTATTTT

d_gene: .
v_gene: TRBV21-1
abundance: few
j_gene: TRBJ1-1
CDR3aa: CASSKGAWAGRDTEAFF
CDR3nt: TGTGCCAGCAGCAAAGGGGCATGGGCGGGACGAGACACTGAAGCTTTCTTT

d_gene: .
v_gene: TRBV2
abundance: .
j_gene: TRBJ2-7
CDR3aa: CASSEVVSYYEQYF
CDR3nt: TGTGCCAGCAGTGAAGTGGTTTCCTACTACGAGCAGTACTTC

d_gene: .
v_gene: TRBV15
abundance: .
j_gene: TRBJ1-2
CDR3aa: CATSELLAAAEDYGYTF
CDR3nt: TGTGCCACCAGCGAACTCCTGGCGGCGGCGGAGGACTATGGCTACACCTTC

d_gene: TRBD2
v_gene: TRBV19
abundance: .
j_gene: TRBJ2-2
CDR3aa: CASRVGGRTKVSGELFF
CDR3nt: TGTGCCAGTAGGGTAGGCGGGAGGACGAAGGTGTCCGGGGAGCTGTTTTTT

d_gene: TRBD1
v_gene: TRBV28
abundance: .
j_gene: TRBJ2-4
CDR3aa: CASSPQGTPKNIQYF
CDR3nt: TGTGCCAGCAGCCCACAGGGGACCCCCAAAAACATTCAGTACTTC

d_gene: .
v_gene: TRBV7-9
abundance: .
j_gene: TRBJ1-2
CDR3aa: CASSLDWGHGYTF
CDR3nt: TGTGCCAGCAGCTTAGATTGGGGCCATGGCTACACCTTC

d_gene: TRBD2
v_gene: TRBV27
abundance: .
j_gene: TRBJ2-7
CDR3aa: CASGLAEAEQYF
CDR3nt: TGTGCCAGCGGACTAGCTGAAGCCGAGCAGTACTTC

d_gene: .
v_gene: TRBV9
abundance: .
j_gene: TRBJ1-3
CDR3aa: CASSGHGSSGNTIYF
CDR3nt: TGTGCCAGCAGCGGACACGGGAGCTCTGGAAACACCATATATTTT

d_gene: .
v_gene: TRBV6-4
abundance: .
j_gene: TRBJ2-1
CDR3aa: CASSDSGGFEQFF
CDR3nt: TGTGCCAGCAGTGACTCAGGAGGGTTCGAGCAGTTCTTC

d_gene: TRBD1
v_gene: TRBV2
abundance: .
j_gene: TRBJ2-1
CDR3aa: CASRWGTGGQFF
CDR3nt: TGTGCCAGCCGATGGGGGACAGGTGGGCAGTTCTTC

d_gene: .
v_gene: TRBV15
abundance: .
j_gene: TRBJ1-2
CDR3aa: CATSRQETYGYTF
CDR3nt: TGTGCCACCAGCCGACAGGAGACCTATGGCTACACCTTC

d_gene: TRBD2
v_gene: TRBV5-4
abundance: .
j_gene: TRBJ2-7
CDR3aa: CASSLYGTRTTHEQYF
CDR3nt: TGTGCCAGCAGCTTGTACGGGACTAGGACCACCCACGAGCAGTACTTC

d_gene: .
v_gene: TRBV27
abundance: once
j_gene: TRBJ1-1
CDR3aa: CASSLLPPGGEAFF
CDR3nt: TGTGCCAGCAGTTTACTCCCCCCCGGGGGTGAAGCTTTCTTT

d_gene: .
v_gene: TRBV14
abundance: .
j_gene: TRBJ2-3
CDR3aa: CASSQDVAGGPFTDTQYF
CDR3nt: TGTGCCAGCAGCCAAGATGTGGCCGGGGGACCTTTCACAGATACGCAGTATTTT

d_gene: .
v_gene: TRBV5-8
abundance: .
j_gene: TRBJ2-4
CDR3aa: CASSEGRNIQYF
CDR3nt: TGTGCCAGCAGCGAGGGGAGGAACATTCAGTACTTC

d_gene: .
v_gene: TRBV25-1
abundance: .
j_gene: TRBJ2-2
CDR3aa: CASSPRTENTGELFF
CDR3nt: TGTGCCAGCAGTCCCCGGACAGAGAACACCGGGGAGCTGTTTTTT

d_gene: .
v_gene: TRBV7-2
abundance: once
j_gene: TRBJ2-1
CDR3aa: CASRGPLGSNEQFF
CDR3nt: TGTGCCAGCAGGGGTCCGCTAGGGAGCAATGAGCAGTTCTTC

d_gene: .
v_gene: TRBV7-2
abundance: .
j_gene: TRBJ1-1
CDR3aa: CASSLLDTEAFF
CDR3nt: TGTGCCAGCAGTCTACTAGACACTGAAGCTTTCTTT

d_gene: .
v_gene: TRBV28
abundance: .
j_gene: TRBJ1-2
CDR3aa: CASSLAVNYGYTF
CDR3nt: TGTGCCAGCAGTTTGGCAGTGAACTATGGCTACACCTTC

d_gene: TRBD2
v_gene: TRBV19
abundance: .
j_gene: TRBJ2-3
CDR3aa: CASTSGTASTDTQYF
CDR3nt: TGTGCCAGTACTAGCGGGACGGCTAGCACAGATACGCAGTATTTT

d_gene: TRBD1
v_gene: TRBV29-1
abundance: .
j_gene: TRBJ2-1
CDR3aa: CSVAGQGAYNEQFF
CDR3nt: TGCAGCGTTGCGGGACAGGGGGCGTACAATGAGCAGTTCTTC

d_gene: TRBD2
v_gene: TRBV4-2
abundance: .
j_gene: TRBJ2-3
CDR3aa: CASSQGPSGSTDTQYF
CDR3nt: TGTGCCAGCAGCCAAGGCCCTAGCGGGAGCACAGATACGCAGTATTTT

d_gene: TRBD1
v_gene: TRBV2
abundance: once
j_gene: TRBJ1-2
CDR3aa: CASSAGTGTNTGYGYTF
CDR3nt: TGTGCCAGCAGTGCCGGGACAGGTACCAATACAGGCTATGGCTACACCTTC

d_gene: .
v_gene: TRBV5-6
abundance: .
j_gene: TRBJ2-7
CDR3aa: CASSWWTDTYEQYF
CDR3nt: TGTGCCAGCAGCTGGTGGACAGATACCTACGAGCAGTACTTC

d_gene: .
v_gene: TRBV7-8
abundance: .
j_gene: TRBJ1-1
CDR3aa: CASSQTGEAFF
CDR3nt: TGTGCCAGCAGCCAGACTGGTGAAGCTTTCTTT

d_gene: .
v_gene: TRBV28
abundance: .
j_gene: TRBJ2-7
CDR3aa: CASIPGHTYEQYF
CDR3nt: TGTGCCAGCATACCGGGACACACCTACGAGCAGTACTTC

d_gene: TRBD1
v_gene: TRBV2
abundance: .
j_gene: TRBJ2-2
CDR3aa: CASNLRAGGTGELFF
CDR3nt: TGTGCCAGCAATCTAAGGGCAGGGGGAACCGGGGAGCTGTTTTTT

d_gene: .
v_gene: TRBV29-1
abundance: .
j_gene: TRBJ2-5
CDR3aa: CSVWRETQYF
CDR3nt: TGCAGCGTTTGGAGGGAGACCCAGTACTTC

d_gene: .
v_gene: TRBV4-1
abundance: .
j_gene: TRBJ1-5
CDR3aa: CASNRLYSNQPQHF
CDR3nt: TGCGCCAGCAACAGGCTCTATAGCAATCAGCCCCAGCATTTT

d_gene: TRBD1
v_gene: TRBV27
abundance: .
j_gene: TRBJ1-1
CDR3aa: CASSVTGRTEAFF
CDR3nt: TGTGCCAGCAGTGTGACAGGGCGGACTGAAGCTTTCTTT

d_gene: .
v_gene: TRBV7-9
abundance: .
j_gene: TRBJ1-2
CDR3aa: CASSLQGNYGYTF
CDR3nt: TGTGCCAGCAGCTTACAGGGAAACTATGGCTACACCTTC

d_gene: TRBD1
v_gene: TRBV29-1
abundance: .
j_gene: TRBJ2-7
CDR3aa: CSVGDRSSYEQYF
CDR3nt: TGCAGCGTAGGGGACAGAAGCTCCTACGAGCAGTACTTC

d_gene: .
v_gene: TRBV30
abundance: .
j_gene: TRBJ2-3
CDR3aa: CAWSRLAPDTQYF
CDR3nt: TGTGCCTGGAGTCGGTTAGCCCCAGATACGCAGTATTTT

d_gene: .
v_gene: TRBV7-9
abundance: .
j_gene: TRBJ1-1
CDR3aa: CASSRDSPAGGQF
CDR3nt: TGTGCCAGCAGCCGAGACTCACCGGCGGGGGGACAATTT

d_gene: .
v_gene: TRBV5-1
abundance: .
j_gene: TRBJ1-2
CDR3aa: CASRAVGLNYGYTF
CDR3nt: TGCGCCAGCAGGGCCGTGGGCCTTAACTATGGCTACACCTTC

d_gene: .
v_gene: TRBV27
abundance: once
j_gene: TRBJ2-3
CDR3aa: CASNSGYSTDTQYF
CDR3nt: TGTGCCAGCAATAGCGGATACTCCACAGATACGCAGTATTTT

d_gene: .
v_gene: TRBV5-6
abundance: .
j_gene: TRBJ1-6
CDR3aa: CASSPAPGEFYSPNSPLHF
CDR3nt: TGTGCCAGCAGTCCCGCGCCAGGGGAGTTCTATTCTCCTAATTCACCCCTCCACTTT

d_gene: TRBD1
v_gene: TRBV19
abundance: few
j_gene: TRBJ2-7
CDR3aa: CASSIRGQGFHEQYF
CDR3nt: TGTGCCAGTAGTATTAGAGGACAGGGGTTCCACGAGCAGTACTTC

d_gene: TRBD2
v_gene: TRBV4-1
abundance: .
j_gene: TRBJ2-7
CDR3aa: CASSRQLAGAYEQYF
CDR3nt: TGCGCCAGCAGCCGACAACTAGCGGGAGCCTACGAGCAGTACTTC

d_gene: .
v_gene: TRBV13
abundance: .
j_gene: TRBJ2-1
CDR3aa: CASSNIAELEQFF
CDR3nt: TGTGCCAGCAGCAACATAGCTGAACTAGAGCAGTTCTTC

d_gene: .
v_gene: TRBV28
abundance: .
j_gene: TRBJ1-1
CDR3aa: CASSSTGRAFF
CDR3nt: TGTGCCAGCAGTTCCACAGGGAGAGCTTTCTTT

d_gene: .
v_gene: TRBV7-9
abundance: .
j_gene: TRBJ1-3
CDR3aa: CASSYYKGADSGNTIYF
CDR3nt: TGTGCCAGCAGCTATTACAAAGGGGCAGACTCTGGAAACACCATATATTTT

d_gene: TRBD2
v_gene: TRBV4-3
abundance: .
j_gene: TRBJ2-1
CDR3aa: CASSQERGGYNEQFF
CDR3nt: TGCGCCAGCAGCCAAGAACGGGGGGGCTACAATGAGCAGTTCTTC

d_gene: .
v_gene: TRBV4-1
abundance: .
j_gene: TRBJ2-7
CDR3aa: CASSQEMGAYYEQYF
CDR3nt: TGCGCCAGCAGCCAAGAGATGGGGGCATATTACGAGCAGTACTTC

d_gene: TRBD1
v_gene: TRBV2
abundance: .
j_gene: TRBJ1-1
CDR3aa: CASSNRQGWGNTEAFF
CDR3nt: TGTGCCAGCAGTAACCGACAGGGTTGGGGGAACACTGAAGCTTTCTTT

d_gene: TRBD2
v_gene: TRBV28
abundance: few
j_gene: TRBJ2-1
CDR3aa: CASSLRGGVYNEQFF
CDR3nt: TGTGCCAGCAGTTTACGCGGGGGAGTGTACAATGAGCAGTTCTTC

d_gene: .
v_gene: TRBV19
abundance: .
j_gene: TRBJ1-1
CDR3aa: CASKFKSGGNTEAFF
CDR3nt: TGTGCCAGTAAGTTCAAGAGCGGGGGGAACACTGAAGCTTTCTTT

d_gene: .
v_gene: TRBV30
abundance: few
j_gene: TRBJ2-3
CDR3aa: CAWSPVGDREYF
CDR3nt: TGTGCCTGGTCCCCGGTGGGAGATCGGGAGTATTTT

d_gene: .
v_gene: TRBV7-9
abundance: .
j_gene: TRBJ1-4
CDR3aa: CASSLAQGNEKLFF
CDR3nt: TGTGCCAGCAGCTTAGCCCAGGGGAATGAAAAACTGTTTTTT